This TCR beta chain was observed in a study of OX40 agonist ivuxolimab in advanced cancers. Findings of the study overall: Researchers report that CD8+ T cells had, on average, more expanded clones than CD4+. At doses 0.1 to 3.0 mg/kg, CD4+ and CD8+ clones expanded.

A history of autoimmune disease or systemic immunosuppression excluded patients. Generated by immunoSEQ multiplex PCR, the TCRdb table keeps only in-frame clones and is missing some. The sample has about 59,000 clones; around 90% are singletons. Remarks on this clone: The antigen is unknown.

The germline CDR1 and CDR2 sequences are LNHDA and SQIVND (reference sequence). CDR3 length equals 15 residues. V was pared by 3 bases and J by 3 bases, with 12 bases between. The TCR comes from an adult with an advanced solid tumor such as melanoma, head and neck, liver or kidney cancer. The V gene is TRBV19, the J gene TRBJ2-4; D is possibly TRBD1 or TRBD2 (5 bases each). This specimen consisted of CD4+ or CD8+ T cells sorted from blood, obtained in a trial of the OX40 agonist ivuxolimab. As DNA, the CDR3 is TGTGCCAGTAGTATGGGGCCGGGAAACAAAAACATTCAGTACTTC. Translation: CASSMGPGNKNIQYF.